A single sample is the source of the 17 T cell receptor beta chains below, sequenced in a study of T cell repertoires in cytomegalovirus infection. TCRdb processed the reads anew with MiXCR; each CDR3 protein has one entry. The sample carries hundreds of thousands of distinct CDR3 sequences, 30% to 40% recorded once. Their cognate antigens are unknown. The specimen was cultured PBMCs, collected from culture after CMV antigen stimulation. Receptors originate from a human donor in good health (CMV status not recorded). Some clones in this sample may be carry-over from other donors' samples.

This clonotype was detected only a few times. The chain is built from TRBV5-4 and TRBJ2-3; 8 bases map to TRBD2. V lost 4 bases to trimming and J lost 4 bases; unmatched junction nucleotides: 5. The CDR3 loop spans 14 amino acids. CDR1 and CDR2 (germline): SGHNT, YYREEE (reference sequence). In DNA, the CDR3 is TGTGCCAGCAGCCGGGAGGGTGGGGCAGATACGCAGTATTTT. This gives the protein CASSREGGADTQYF.

The chain has TRBV15 and TRBJ2-5, with D perhaps matching TRBD1 (6 bases). V was trimmed by 5 bases and J by 1 base, leaving 14 bases between them. Germline V gene lookup returns CDR1 LNHNV and CDR2 YYDKDF (reference sequence). The length of the CDR3 is 15 residues. The CDR3 DNA follows: TGTGCCACCAGCCGCCGGGGACAAGCCCAAGAGACCCAGTACTTC. This sequence encodes CATSRRGQAQETQYF.

The chain recombines TRBV20-1 with TRBJ1-2, with TRBD1 identical over 8 bases. The V gene end was trimmed by 2 bases and the J gene end by 4 bases; junction bases not matched to a gene: 6. Germline V gene data show CDR1 as DFQATT and CDR2 as SNEGSKA (reference sequence). The CDR3 has 14 residues. The CDR3 nucleotides are TGCAGTGCTAGAAAGCAGGGGGCTGGCTATGGCTACACCTTC. Protein sequence: CSARKQGAGYGYTF.

The V call is TRBV20-1, the J call TRBJ1-6; 9 nucleotides match TRBD1. Germline CDR1 reads DFQATT; CDR2 reads SNEGSKA (reference sequence). J lost 5 bases, V lost 0 bases, and 14 bases had no gene match. This CDR3 comprises 19 residues. The CDR3: CSARDNRDRAHLNNSPLHF. The CDR3 coding sequence is TGCAGTGCTAGAGATAATAGGGACAGGGCCCACCTAAATAATTCACCCCTCCACTTT.

A few counts support this clonotype. The chain has TRBV18 and TRBJ1-6; D gene ambiguous. The CDR3 covers 17 residues. Germline V gives CDR1 KGHSH, CDR2 LQKENI. The V and J ends lost 6 bases and 9 bases respectively, with 24 bases between them. Written as DNA, the CDR3 is TGTGCCAGCTCCCAGACGGCCAGTTCGGGCTTGGGTTCACCCCTCCACTTT. The encoded protein is CASSQTASSGLGSPLHF.

Only a few counts were recorded for this clonotype. V and J are TRBV28 and TRBJ2-7; 8 bases are shared with TRBD1. Germline values: CDR1 MDHEN, CDR2 SYDVKM. V dropped 6 bases and J dropped 3; count of bases not matched to a gene: 7. The length of the CDR3 is 14 residues. CDR3 region: CASSIQGASYEQYF. In nucleotides, the CDR3 is TGTGCCAGCAGCATCCAGGGGGCGAGCTACGAGCAGTACTTC.

The chain uses TRBV4-1 and TRBJ1-3; D ambiguous. Trimming stripped 0 bases from V and 7 bases from J, with 4 bases between. Germline V gene lookup returns CDR1 MGHRA and CDR2 YSYEKL. The CDR3 is 12 residues long. CDR3 region: CASSQEWNTIYF. CDR3 bases: TGCGCCAGCAGCCAAGAATGGAACACCATATATTTT.

Only one count was recorded for this clonotype. V is TRBV6-2 or TRBV6-3 and J is TRBJ2-3, with D perhaps matching TRBD2 (6 bases). This CDR3 has 18 residues. V lost 4 bases, J lost 0 bases, and 20 bases lay in between. Germline assignment: CDR1 MNHEY and CDR2 SVGEGT. Written as DNA, the CDR3 is TGTGCCAGCAGTTCGGAGGGAATCTCTCTCCCAAGCACAGATACGCAGTATTTT. Residues: CASSSEGISLPSTDTQYF.

The gene calls are TRBV7-4 and TRBJ2-1; TRBD2 matches at 8 bases. Per the germline V gene, CDR1 is SGHVT and CDR2 is SQSDAQ. The CDR3 is made up of 17 amino acids. V lost 0 bases to trimming and J lost 7 bases; unmatched junction nucleotides: 11. The CDR3 DNA follows: TGTGCCAGCAGCTTAGCCGGTAGTGCGGGGGGAAGGAATGAGCAGTTCTTC. Translating gives CASSLAGSAGGRNEQFF.

The V and J genes are TRBV18 and TRBJ1-1; TRBD1 agrees at 10 bases. J was trimmed by 1 base and V by 5 bases; bases with no gene match: 1. The CDR3 runs 14 residues. Germline V gives CDR1 KGHSH, CDR2 LQKENI. The CDR3 protein is CASSGQGGNTEAFF. CDR3 DNA sequence: TGTGCCAGCTCAGGACAGGGGGGGAACACTGAAGCTTTCTTT. The entire variable domain, with the rest obtained from reference TRBV18 and TRBJ1-1, is as follows: NAGVMQNPRHLVRRRGQEARLRCSPMKGHSHVYWYRQLPEEGLKFMVYLQKENIIDESGMPKERFSAEFPKEGPSILRIQQVVRGDSAAYFCASSGQGGNTEAFFGQGTRLTVV.

This clonotype showed up just a few times. The CDR3 DNA reads as TGTGCCAGCAAAGTAAAACGCGGGGGAAGCACAGATACGCAGTATTTT. It codes for CASKVKRGGSTDTQYF. V is TRBV12-3 or TRBV12-4 and J is TRBJ2-3; TRBD2 aligns across 7 bases. V shed 7 bases, J shed 0 bases, and the junction held 10 bases outside the gene matches. CDR3 length: 16 amino acids.

V gene TRBV12-3 or TRBV12-4 combines with J gene TRBJ2-7, with 7 bases aligning to TRBD1. V shed 6 bases and J 2 bases; nucleotides not matched to a gene: 13. The CDR3 runs to 16 residues. For the CDR3, the DNA is TGTGCCAGCAGCCGAACCGGGACAGCCGAGGCCTACGAGCAGTACTTC. This gives the protein CASSRTGTAEAYEQYF.

J is TRBJ2-3 and V is TRBV20-1, with D maybe TRBD2 (5 bases). Trimming removed 3 bases at V and 10 bases at J, with 14 bases between. The germline gives CDR1 DFQATT, CDR2 SNEGSKA (reference sequence). This CDR3 region has 12 residues. CDR3 in amino acids: CSASRALRAQYF. For the CDR3, the DNA is TGCAGTGCTAGTCGAGCCTTGAGGGCGCAGTATTTT.

This clonotype has only a few counts. The rearrangement links TRBV6-7 to TRBJ1-5; 7 nucleotides line up with TRBD1. TRBV6-7 is an open reading frame whose function is uncertain. The length of the CDR3 is 19 residues. The junction had 17 bases not matched to a gene; V was cut back by 5 bases and J by 1 base. The CDR3 DNA reads as TGTGCCAGCAGTATGGCCATGCCTAGACAGGGATGGAGCAATCAGCCCCAGCATTTT. Its protein product is CASSMAMPRQGWSNQPQHF.

The genes are TRBV6-6 and TRBJ2-7, with D unclear. With 8 bases removed from V and 4 bases from J, the gap between germline ends came to 12 bases. From germline, CDR1 is MNHNY and CDR2 SVGAGI (reference sequence). The CDR3 sequence is 12 residues long. The CDR3 region has the DNA TGTGCCAGCGGAAGATTGTCATACGAGCAGTACTTC. Its protein is CASGRLSYEQYF.

This clonotype was counted once. The chain is built from TRBV5-8 and TRBJ1-5, with TRBD1 identical over 7 bases. The ends lost 5 bases at V and 3 bases at J; junction bases unmatched: 8. The CDR3 contains 15 residues. CDR1 is SGHTS and CDR2 is YDEGEE in the germline V gene. This chain's CDR3 is CASRKKGQFNQPQHF. CDR3 nucleotide sequence: TGTGCCAGCAGGAAAAAGGGACAGTTCAATCAGCCCCAGCATTTT.

This clonotype has a handful of counts. The chain joins TRBV6-1 to TRBJ2-7; D uncertain. The CDR3 spans 16 residues. From germline, CDR1 is MNHNS and CDR2 SASEGT. V lost 1 base and J 0 bases, leaving 13 bases between the germline ends. The CDR3 sequence is CASSEGIGPSSYEQYF. In nucleotides, the CDR3 is TGTGCCAGCAGTGAAGGGATTGGGCCGAGCTCCTACGAGCAGTACTTC.